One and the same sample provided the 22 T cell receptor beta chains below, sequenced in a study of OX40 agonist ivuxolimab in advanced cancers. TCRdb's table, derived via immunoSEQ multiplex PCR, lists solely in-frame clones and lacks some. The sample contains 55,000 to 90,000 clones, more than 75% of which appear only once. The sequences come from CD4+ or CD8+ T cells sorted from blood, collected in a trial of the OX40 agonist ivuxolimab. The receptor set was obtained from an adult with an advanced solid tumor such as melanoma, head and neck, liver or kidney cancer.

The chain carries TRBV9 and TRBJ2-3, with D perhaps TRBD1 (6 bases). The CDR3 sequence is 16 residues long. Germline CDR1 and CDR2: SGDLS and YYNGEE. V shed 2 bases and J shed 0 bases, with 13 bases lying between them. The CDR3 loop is CASSVTGTTSTDTQYF. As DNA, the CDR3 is TGTGCCAGCAGCGTGACCGGGACAACAAGCACAGATACGCAGTATTTT.

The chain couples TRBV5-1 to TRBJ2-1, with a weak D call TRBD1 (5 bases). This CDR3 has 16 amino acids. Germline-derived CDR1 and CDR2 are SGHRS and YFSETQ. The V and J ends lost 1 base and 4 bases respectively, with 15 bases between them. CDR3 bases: TGCGCCAGCAGCTTGACAGGCGATTTAAATTACAATGAGCAGTTCTTC. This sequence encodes CASSLTGDLNYNEQFF.

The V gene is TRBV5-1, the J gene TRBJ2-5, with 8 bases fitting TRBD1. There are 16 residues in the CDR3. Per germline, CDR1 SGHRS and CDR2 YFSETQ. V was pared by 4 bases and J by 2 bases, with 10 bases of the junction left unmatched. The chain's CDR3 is CASSEGQGFSQETQYF. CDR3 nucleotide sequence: TGCGCCAGCAGCGAAGGACAGGGTTTCTCACAAGAGACCCAGTACTTC.

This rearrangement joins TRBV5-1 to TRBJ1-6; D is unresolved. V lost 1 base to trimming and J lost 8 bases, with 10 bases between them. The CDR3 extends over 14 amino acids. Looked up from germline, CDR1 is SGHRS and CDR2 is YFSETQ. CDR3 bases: TGCGCCAGCAGCTTGTCCCGGATTGATTCACCCCTCCACTTT. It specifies CASSLSRIDSPLHF.

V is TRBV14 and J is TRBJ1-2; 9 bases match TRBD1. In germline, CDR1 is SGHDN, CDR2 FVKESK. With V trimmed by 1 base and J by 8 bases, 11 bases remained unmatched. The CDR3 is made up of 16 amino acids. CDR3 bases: TGTGCCAGCAGCCAAGGGGCCTTACAGGGGGCAAAAGGCTACACCTTC. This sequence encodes CASSQGALQGAKGYTF.

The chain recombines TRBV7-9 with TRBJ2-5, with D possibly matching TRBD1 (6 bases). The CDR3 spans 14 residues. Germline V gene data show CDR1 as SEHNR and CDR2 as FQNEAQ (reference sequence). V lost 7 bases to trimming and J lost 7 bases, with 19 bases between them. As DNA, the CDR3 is TGTGCCAGCAACCTCGGGGCGTCCAGGGGGACCCAGTACTTC. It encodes CASNLGASRGTQYF.

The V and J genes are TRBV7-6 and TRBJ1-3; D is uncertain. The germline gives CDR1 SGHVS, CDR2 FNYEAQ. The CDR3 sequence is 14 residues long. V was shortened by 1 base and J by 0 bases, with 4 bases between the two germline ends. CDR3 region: CASSLESSGNTIYF. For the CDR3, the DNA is TGTGCCAGCAGCTTAGAATCCTCTGGAAACACCATATATTTT.

CDR3 sequence: CASSVEGFGEQYF. The CDR3 DNA reads as TGTGCCAGCAGCGTAGAGGGCTTTGGGGAGCAGTACTTC. This chain joins TRBV9 and TRBJ2-7; no clear D gene. Germline V gives CDR1 SGDLS, CDR2 YYNGEE. Between the trimmed V and J ends, which lost 0 bases and 7 bases, there was a span of 11 bases. The CDR3 has 13 amino acids.

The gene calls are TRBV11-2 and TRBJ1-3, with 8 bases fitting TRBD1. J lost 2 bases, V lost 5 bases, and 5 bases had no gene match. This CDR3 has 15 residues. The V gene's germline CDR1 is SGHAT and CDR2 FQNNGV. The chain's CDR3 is CASSPQGGTGNTIYF. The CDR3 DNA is TGTGCCAGCAGCCCACAGGGGGGTACTGGAAACACCATATATTTT.

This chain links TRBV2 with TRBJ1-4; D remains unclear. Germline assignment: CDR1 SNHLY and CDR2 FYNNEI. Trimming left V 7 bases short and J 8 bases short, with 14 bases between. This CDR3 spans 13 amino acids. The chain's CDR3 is CASMREVWEKLFF. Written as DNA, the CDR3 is TGTGCCAGCATGAGGGAGGTCTGGGAAAAACTGTTTTTT. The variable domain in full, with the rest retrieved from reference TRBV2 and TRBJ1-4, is EPEVTQTPSHQVTQMGQEVILRCVPISNHLYFYWYRQILGQKVEFLVSFYNNEISEKSEIFDDQFSVERPDGSNFTLKIRSTKLEDSAMYFCASMREVWEKLFFGSGTQLSVL.

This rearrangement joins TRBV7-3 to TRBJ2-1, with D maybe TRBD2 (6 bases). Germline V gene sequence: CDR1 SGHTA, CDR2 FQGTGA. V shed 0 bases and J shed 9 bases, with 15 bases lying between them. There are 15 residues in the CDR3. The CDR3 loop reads CASSLTEGTLSEQFF. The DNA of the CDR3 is TGTGCCAGCAGCTTAACGGAGGGGACCTTGAGTGAGCAGTTCTTC.

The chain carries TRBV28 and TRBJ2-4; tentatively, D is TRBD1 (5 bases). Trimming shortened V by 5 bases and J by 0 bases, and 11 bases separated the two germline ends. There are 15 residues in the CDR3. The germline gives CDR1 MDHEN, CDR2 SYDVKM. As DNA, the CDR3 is TGTGCCAGCAGTCCCCTAGGGGCAGCCAAAAACATTCAGTACTTC. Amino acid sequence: CASSPLGAAKNIQYF.

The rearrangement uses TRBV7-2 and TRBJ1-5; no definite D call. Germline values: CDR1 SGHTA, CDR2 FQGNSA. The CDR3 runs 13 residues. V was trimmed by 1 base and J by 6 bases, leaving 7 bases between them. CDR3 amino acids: CASSLGRSQPQHF. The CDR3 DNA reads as TGTGCCAGCAGCTTAGGCCGTAGTCAGCCCCAGCATTTT. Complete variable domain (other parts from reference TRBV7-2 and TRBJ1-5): GAGVSQSPSNKVTEKGKDVELRCDPISGHTALYWYRQSLGQGLEFLIYFQGNSAPDKSGLPSDRFSAERTGGSVSTLTIQRTQQEDSAVYLCASSLGRSQPQHFGDGTRLSIL.

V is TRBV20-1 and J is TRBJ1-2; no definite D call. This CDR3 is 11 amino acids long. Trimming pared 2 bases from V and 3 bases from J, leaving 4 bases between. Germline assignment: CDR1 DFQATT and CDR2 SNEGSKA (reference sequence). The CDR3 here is CSARRDYGYTF. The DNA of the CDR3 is TGCAGTGCTAGACGCGACTATGGCTACACCTTC.

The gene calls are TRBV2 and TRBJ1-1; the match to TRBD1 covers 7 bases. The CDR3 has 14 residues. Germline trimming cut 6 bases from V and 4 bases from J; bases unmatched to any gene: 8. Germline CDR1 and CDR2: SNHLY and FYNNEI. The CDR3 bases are TGTGCCAGCAGGTTTTCTCCAGGGGGCACTGAAGCTTTCTTT. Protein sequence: CASRFSPGGTEAFF. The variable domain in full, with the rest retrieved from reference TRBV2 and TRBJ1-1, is EPEVTQTPSHQVTQMGQEVILRCVPISNHLYFYWYRQILGQKVEFLVSFYNNEISEKSEIFDDQFSVERPDGSNFTLKIRSTKLEDSAMYFCASRFSPGGTEAFFGQGTRLTVV.

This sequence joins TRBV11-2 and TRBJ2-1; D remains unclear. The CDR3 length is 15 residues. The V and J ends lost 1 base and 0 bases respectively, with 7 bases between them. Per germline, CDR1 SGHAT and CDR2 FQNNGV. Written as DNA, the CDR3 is TGTGCCAGCAGCTTAGCCCGTGGCTCCTACAATGAGCAGTTCTTC. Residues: CASSLARGSYNEQFF.

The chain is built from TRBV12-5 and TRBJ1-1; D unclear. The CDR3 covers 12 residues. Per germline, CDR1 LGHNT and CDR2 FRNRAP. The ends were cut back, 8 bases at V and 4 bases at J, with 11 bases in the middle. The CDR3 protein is CASSKGSTEAFF. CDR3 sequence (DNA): TGTGCTAGTAGTAAAGGAAGCACTGAAGCTTTCTTT. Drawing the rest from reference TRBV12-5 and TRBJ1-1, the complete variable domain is DARVTQTPRHKVTEMGQEVTMRCQPILGHNTVFWYRQTMMQGLELLAYFRNRAPLDDSGMPKDRFSAEMPDATLATLKIQPSEPRDSAVYFCASSKGSTEAFFGQGTRLTVV.

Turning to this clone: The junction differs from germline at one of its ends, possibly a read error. CDR3 DNA: TGTGTCAGTAGTATTGAGGGGGCTTATGAGCAGTTCTTC. Protein: CVSSIEGAYEQFF. The chain links TRBV19 to TRBJ2-1; 7 nucleotides match TRBD1. The CDR3 sequence is 13 residues long. The V gene's germline CDR1 is LNHDA and CDR2 SQIVND (reference sequence).

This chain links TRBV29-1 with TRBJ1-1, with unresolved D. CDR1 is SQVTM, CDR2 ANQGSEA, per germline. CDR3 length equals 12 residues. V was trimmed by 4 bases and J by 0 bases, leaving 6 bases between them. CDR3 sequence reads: CSVANMNTEAFF. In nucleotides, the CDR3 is TGCAGCGTTGCCAACATGAACACTGAAGCTTTCTTT.

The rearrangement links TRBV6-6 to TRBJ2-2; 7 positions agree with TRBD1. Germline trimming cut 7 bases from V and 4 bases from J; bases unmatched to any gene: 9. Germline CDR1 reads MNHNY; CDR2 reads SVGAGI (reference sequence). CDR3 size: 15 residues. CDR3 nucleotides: TGTGCCAGCAACTCGGGACAGTTGAGCACCGGGGAGCTGTTTTTT. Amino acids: CASNSGQLSTGELFF.

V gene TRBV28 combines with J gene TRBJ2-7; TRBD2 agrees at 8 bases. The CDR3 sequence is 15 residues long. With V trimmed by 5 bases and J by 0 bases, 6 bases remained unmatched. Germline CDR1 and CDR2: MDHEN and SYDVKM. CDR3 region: CASSRTSGGSYEQYF. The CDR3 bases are TGTGCCAGCAGTCGAACTAGCGGTGGCTCCTACGAGCAGTACTTC.

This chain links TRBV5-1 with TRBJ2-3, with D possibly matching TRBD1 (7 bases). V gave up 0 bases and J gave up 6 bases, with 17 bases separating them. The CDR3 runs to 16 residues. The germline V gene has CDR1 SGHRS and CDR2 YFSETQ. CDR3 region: CASSLGGPTGRDTQYF. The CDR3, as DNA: TGCGCCAGCAGCTTGGGAGGGCCGACAGGGAGGGATACGCAGTATTTT.